This paragraph reports one T cell receptor beta chain. No antigen is known for it. Purity exceeding 98% was reached by all sorted populations. The data derive from a study of beta chain features in type 1 diabetes. Reverse transcription of all isolated RNA meant that expressed TCRB transcripts were sequenced. About 3.57 million reads per sample were averaged for naive, central memory and regulatory samples. TCRdb's copy holds only in-frame clones and misses some; the assay was immunoSEQ multiplex PCR. Of about 700,000 clones listed, about an eighth are singletons. Study-level points and caveats: Within each of all four CD4+ subsets, Type 1 diabetes patients had TCRB CDR3s that were moderately but significantly shorter. Naive, central memory and Treg TCRB repertoires appeared more alike in patients than in healthy donors.

The sequenced sample was naive CD4+ T cells from blood. This TCR was recovered from a man aged 18 to 30 with type 1 diabetes.

The CDR3 DNA is TGTGCCAGCAGCCGGAAGGAGCCCCGGGGGGAGCTGTTTTTT. Translating it yields CASSRKEPRGELFF. This chain connects TRBV6-5 to TRBJ2-2; D unresolved. Trimming stripped 6 bases from V and 8 bases from J, with 16 bases between. The CDR3 extends over 14 amino acids. Germline loops: CDR1 MNHEY, CDR2 SVGAGI.